Described below is a single TCR beta chain sequence and its context. Its antigen is unidentified. This sample is drawn from a study of identical twins. Study-level points and caveats: Instead of following the same donors, the conclusions were based on cross-sectional statistical analysis. Weaker excess twin sharing was seen among beta out-of-frame sequences.

The CDR3 loop spans 13 amino acids. V shed 3 bases and J shed 7 bases, with 13 bases lying between them. One entry per CDR3 protein results from TCRdb running MiXCR on the 5' RACE reads. The sample carries under 350,000 distinct CDR3 sequences, 7.5% to 9.5% recorded once. A further study also used this sample, focusing on yellow fever vaccine responses in identical twins.

This receptor was taken from a woman between 18 and 29 years old in good health. Source material: CD8+ T cells sorted from blood. V is TRBV12-3 or TRBV12-4 and J is TRBJ2-7, with TRBD2 as a possible D gene (5 bases). The CDR3 region has the DNA TGTGCCAGCAGTTTTGGACCTACGGGGGAGCAGTACTTC. Translation gives CASSFGPTGEQYF.